These 23 T cell receptor beta chains originate from one sample sequenced in a study of blood T cell repertoires in COVID-19. The assay was immunoSEQ multiplex PCR, and TCRdb's table has in-frame clones only and misses some. Here the sample spans 88,000 or so clones, roughly four fifths being singletons. The material sequenced was peripheral blood. The origin of the receptors is a human donor in a cohort sampled during active COVID-19.

The chain joins TRBV18 to TRBJ2-3, with 8 nucleotides matching TRBD2. Germline loops: CDR1 KGHSH, CDR2 LQKENI. The CDR3 loop spans 14 amino acids. Losses at the gene ends were 4 bases for V and 5 bases for J; bases not matched to a gene: 5. This chain's CDR3 is CASSLSSGKDTQYF. The CDR3 nucleotides read TGTGCCAGCTCACTGAGTAGCGGGAAAGATACGCAGTATTTT.

The genes are TRBV7-9 and TRBJ1-4, with D perhaps TRBD1 (6 bases). The CDR3 runs 14 residues. Deletions cut 4 bases from V and 4 bases from J, with 10 bases between. The germline CDR1 and CDR2 sequences are SEHNR and FQNEAQ (reference sequence). The CDR3 loop reads CASSSTGLNEKLFF. The CDR3 bases are TGTGCCAGCAGCTCGACAGGTCTTAATGAAAAACTGTTTTTT. Full variable domain (rest looked up from reference TRBV7-9 and TRBJ1-4): DTGVSQNPRHKITKRGQNVTFRCDPISEHNRLYWYRQTLGQGPEFLTYFQNEAQLEKSRLLSDRFSAERPKGSFSTLEIQRTEQGDSAMYLCASSSTGLNEKLFFGSGTQLSVL.

The chain is built from TRBV6-6 and TRBJ2-7, with 7 bases matching TRBD1. J was trimmed by 6 bases and V by 8 bases; bases with no gene match: 10. Germline lookup yields CDR1 MNHNY and CDR2 SVGAGI (reference sequence). The CDR3 has 13 amino acids. The CDR3 bases are TGTGCCAGCGTCCCGACAGGGACCGGCGAGCAGTACTTC. Protein product: CASVPTGTGEQYF.

The chain combines TRBV5-6 with TRBJ2-7, with a possible D match to TRBD2 (6 bases). This CDR3 comprises 13 residues. Looked up from germline, CDR1 is SGHDT and CDR2 is YYEEEE. The V end lost 1 base, the J end lost 5 bases, and 10 bases lay between the germline ends. In nucleotides, the CDR3 is TGTGCCAGCAGCTTGACGGGCGGGAACGAGCAGTACTTC. As protein: CASSLTGGNEQYF.

V and J are TRBV19 and TRBJ2-5; the match to TRBD1 covers 7 bases. The length of the CDR3 is 14 residues. Losses at the gene ends were 5 bases for V and 0 bases for J; bases not matched to a gene: 3. CDR1 and CDR2 (germline): LNHDA, SQIVND (reference sequence). Here the CDR3 DNA reads TGTGCCAGTAGTCGGACAGGCTACCAAGAGACCCAGTACTTC. Translating gives CASSRTGYQETQYF.

This sequence joins TRBV4-2 and TRBJ1-4; D is uncertain. Looked up from germline, CDR1 is LGHNA and CDR2 is YNFKEQ. The CDR3 is made up of 15 amino acids. The V end lost 1 base, the J end lost 7 bases, and 13 bases lay between the germline ends. The chain's CDR3 is CASSQVESNGEKLFF. The CDR3 DNA reads TGTGCCAGCAGCCAAGTCGAATCTAATGGTGAAAAACTGTTTTTT.

In its sample, this clone was seen a few times. This sequence joins TRBV4-1 and TRBJ2-2, with 9 bases matching TRBD1. V lost 3 bases, J lost 8 bases, and 10 bases stayed unmatched. Germline lookup yields CDR1 MGHRA and CDR2 YSYEKL. There are 16 residues in the CDR3. The CDR3 here is CASSHKGQGGRGELFF. The DNA of the CDR3 is TGCGCCAGCAGCCATAAGGGACAGGGAGGGCGTGGGGAGCTGTTTTTT.

The J gene is TRBJ2-3, the V gene TRBV23-1, with 7 nucleotides matching TRBD1. TRBV23-1 is given ORF status, its function remaining uncertain. The CDR3 is made up of 22 amino acids. V lost 2 bases and J lost 1; bases outside the gene matches: 24. CDR3 region: CASSQPAPPRGPDSVGTDTQYF. The CDR3 region has the DNA TGCGCCAGCAGTCAACCAGCTCCCCCGAGGGGGCCCGATTCCGTTGGCACAGATACGCAGTATTTT.

The CDR3 here is CASRGGSETQYF. The CDR3 nucleotides are TGTGCCAGCAGGGGGGGTAGTGAGACCCAGTACTTC. This rearrangement joins TRBV2 to TRBJ2-5; TRBD2 might be the D (6 bases). In germline, CDR1 is SNHLY, CDR2 FYNNEI. Deletions cut 6 bases from V and 5 bases from J, with 10 bases between. The CDR3 spans 12 residues.

The V gene is TRBV7-9, the J gene TRBJ2-3, with a tentative D call TRBD1 (6 bases). CDR1 and CDR2 (germline): SEHNR, FQNEAQ (reference sequence). Trimming removed 4 bases at V and 1 base at J, with 12 bases between. CDR3 size: 15 residues. CDR3 DNA sequence: TGTGCCAGCAGCTCCAGGGGCGAAGGCACAGATACGCAGTATTTT. This codes for CASSSRGEGTDTQYF.

The genes are TRBV5-5 and TRBJ1-3; D remains ambiguous. There are 16 residues in the CDR3. V dropped 3 bases and J dropped 0 bases, with 13 bases sitting between them. Germline V gene sequence: CDR1 SGHKS, CDR2 YYEKEE (reference sequence). The CDR3: CASSYTTGSSGNTIYF. As DNA, the CDR3 is TGTGCCAGCAGCTACACGACCGGGAGCTCTGGAAACACCATATATTTT. The variable domain in full, with the rest retrieved from reference TRBV5-5 and TRBJ1-3, is DAGVTQSPTHLIKTRGQQVTLRCSPISGHKSVSWYQQVLGQGPQFIFQYYEKEERGRGNFPDRFSARQFPNYSSELNVNALLLGDSALYLCASSYTTGSSGNTIYFGEGSWLTVV.

The chain is built from TRBV28 and TRBJ2-1; D remains ambiguous. Trimming stripped 6 bases from V and 0 bases from J, with 12 bases between. Germline CDR1 and CDR2: MDHEN and SYDVKM. The CDR3 loop spans 15 amino acids. CDR3 nucleotides: TGTGCCAGCAGACCCCGCGGAGACTCCTACAATGAGCAGTTCTTC. Translated, it gives CASRPRGDSYNEQFF.

This chain joins TRBV11-2 and TRBJ1-5; 10 bases align to TRBD1. Looked up from germline, CDR1 is SGHAT and CDR2 is FQNNGV. The V and J ends lost 4 bases and 5 bases, in that order; junction bases with no gene match: 5. CDR3 length: 15 residues. For the CDR3, the DNA is TGTGCCAGCAGCTCCGGGACAGGGGTCGATCAGCCCCAGCATTTT. As protein: CASSSGTGVDQPQHF.

V gene TRBV28 combines with J gene TRBJ2-5; TRBD1 is a possible D gene (5 bases). The CDR3 consists of 12 residues. V lost 6 bases and J 4 bases, leaving 9 bases between the germline ends. Germline CDR1 MDHEN, CDR2 SYDVKM. The CDR3 is CASRSGLETQYF. In nucleotides, the CDR3 is TGTGCCAGCAGGTCAGGGTTAGAGACCCAGTACTTC. Together with reference TRBV28 and TRBJ2-5, the CDR3 gives the full variable domain: DVKVTQSSRYLVKRTGEKVFLECVQDMDHENMFWYRQDPGLGLRLIYFSYDVKMKEKGDIPEGYSVSREKKERFSLILESASTNQTSMYLCASRSGLETQYFGPGTRLLVL.

The chain uses TRBV3-1 (or the pseudogene TRBV3-2) and TRBJ2-3, with 7 bases aligning to TRBD1. The V and J ends lost 4 bases and 3 bases, in that order; junction bases with no gene match: 10. Per germline, CDR1 LGHDT and CDR2 YNNKEL (reference sequence). The CDR3 covers 16 residues. In nucleotides, the CDR3 is TGTGCCAGCAGCCCCCTCCGGACAGGTAAAACAGATACGCAGTATTTT. Protein sequence: CASSPLRTGKTDTQYF.

CDR3 nucleotides: TGCGCCAGCAGCCCGAGTGAGGGAGATGTCTACGAGCAGTACTTC. Translating gives CASSPSEGDVYEQYF. This chain connects TRBV4-1 to TRBJ2-7; D possibly corresponds to TRBD2 (5 bases). V lost 4 bases, J lost 3 bases, and 16 bases lay in between. CDR3 length equals 15 residues. CDR1 is MGHRA, CDR2 YSYEKL, per germline.

This rearrangement joins TRBV6-6 to TRBJ2-4, with TRBD2 matching over 7 bases. The CDR3 runs 15 residues. CDR1 is MNHNY, CDR2 SVGAGI, per germline (reference sequence). J lost 1 base, V lost 2 bases, and 2 bases had no gene match. Here the CDR3 reads CASSYVGGAKNIQYF. CDR3 bases: TGTGCCAGCAGTTACGTGGGAGGGGCCAAAAACATTCAGTACTTC.

V gene TRBV5-1 combines with J gene TRBJ1-1, with 7 bases that match TRBD1. The CDR3 totals 15 residues. The trim removed 0 bases at V and 2 bases at J, leaving 4 bases unmatched. CDR1 and CDR2 (germline): SGHRS, YFSETQ. CDR3 protein: CASSLGAGGNTEAFF. CDR3 DNA sequence: TGCGCCAGCAGCTTGGGTGCAGGGGGTAACACTGAAGCTTTCTTT.

The chain is built from TRBV28 and TRBJ2-5; the D gene is possibly TRBD2 (5 bases). V lost 1 base, J lost 3 bases, and 6 bases lay in between. Germline values: CDR1 MDHEN, CDR2 SYDVKM. The CDR3 spans 13 residues. The CDR3 DNA reads TGTGCCAGCAGTTTATCGAGGGAAGAGACCCAGTACTTC. This gives the protein CASSLSREETQYF.

The chain employs TRBV9 and TRBJ2-1; 10 positions match TRBD2. The V gene end was trimmed by 2 bases and the J gene end by 2 bases; junction bases not matched to a gene: 1. The CDR3 runs to 15 residues. Germline lookup yields CDR1 SGDLS and CDR2 YYNGEE. The CDR3 DNA follows: TGTGCCAGCAGCGTTGGACTAGCGGCCTACAATGAGCAGTTCTTC. Its protein is CASSVGLAAYNEQFF.

CDR3 residues: CASSPTITNTEAFF. For the CDR3, the DNA is TGCGCCAGCAGCCCGACAATAACCAACACTGAAGCTTTCTTT. This sequence joins TRBV5-1 and TRBJ1-1; D not certain. Germline-derived CDR1 and CDR2 are SGHRS and YFSETQ. The CDR3 is 14 residues long. The V gene lost 4 bases and the J gene lost 2 bases, with 12 bases spanning the gap.

The chain has TRBV3-1 (or the pseudogene TRBV3-2) and TRBJ1-3, with unresolved D. The CDR3 runs 12 residues. Germline values: CDR1 LGHDT, CDR2 YNNKEL (reference sequence). Trimming pared 7 bases from V and 0 bases from J, leaving 4 bases between. The CDR3 loop reads CASTNSGNTIYF. CDR3 nucleotides: TGTGCCAGCACCAACTCTGGAAACACCATATATTTT.

The chain links TRBV11-2 to TRBJ2-3; D is possibly TRBD2 (6 bases). From germline, CDR1 is SGHAT and CDR2 FQNNGV. V was cut by 1 base and J by 11 bases, with 19 bases left in between. The CDR3 extends over 15 amino acids. The DNA for the CDR3 is TGTGCCAGCAGCTTAGTGGGGGGAACCACACGAGGGCAGTATTTT. It yields the protein CASSLVGGTTRGQYF. Together with reference TRBV11-2 and TRBJ2-3, the CDR3 gives the full variable domain: EAGVAQSPRYKIIEKRQSVAFWCNPISGHATLYWYQQILGQGPKLLIQFQNNGVVDDSQLPKDRFSAERLKGVDSTLKIQPAKLEDSAVYLCASSLVGGTTRGQYFGPGTRLTVL.